The entry below describes one TCR beta chain. Its antigen is not known. This entry is derived from a study of post-analysis software for immune sequencing data. At the level of the study: Progressive-relapsing, secondary progressive and relapsing-remitting multiple sclerosis were among the disease courses included. Study-wide results and caveats: Significantly decreased normalized Chao1 diversity was recorded for multiple sclerosis patients relative to controls.

Each TCR beta cDNA library carried unique molecular identifiers. One entry per CDR3 protein, called by TCRdb with MiXCR from the PCR reads. The table has under 650,000 distinct CDR3 sequences, 44% seen once. The clonotype was recovered from a girl aged 10 to 17 with multiple sclerosis. Specimen: blood.

In DNA form, the CDR3 reads TGTGCTAGTGCCCCGTCGGGGGGAGGTAGCGAGCAGTACTTC. It specifies CASAPSGGGSEQYF. The rearrangement links TRBV12-5 to TRBJ2-7, with 7 bases lining up with TRBD2. Trimming at V came to 7 bases and at J to 6 bases, leaving 12 bases not matched to a gene. Germline CDR1 and CDR2: LGHNT and FRNRAP. CDR3 length: 14 residues.